The clone carrying this T cell receptor beta chain was seen many times. The antigen is not known. This specimen comes from a study of T-cell memory formation after mild COVID-19. TCRdb analysed the 5' RACE reads with MiXCR anew, one entry per CDR3 protein. The sample lists 45,000 to 55,000 distinct CDR3 sequences, roughly 9% occurring once. The length of the CDR3 is 16 residues. Trimming removed 0 bases from V and 1 base from J, with 13 bases in between. Germline V gene data show CDR1 as SGHKS and CDR2 as YYEKEE (reference sequence). Overall study results and limits: While clones contracting from day 15 to 85 were balanced between CD4 and CD8, later expanders leaned CD4+.

This receptor was obtained from an adult woman who had mild COVID-19 (a few samples of this study predate the infection). Cell type and time point are not known. The chain is built from TRBV5-5 and TRBJ1-1; weak D call: TRBD1 (5 bases). The specimen was PBMCs or a T cell subset sorted from them (not recorded which). The CDR3 DNA follows: TGTGCCAGCAGCTTGGCCCAGGGACTCTGGAACACTGAAGCTTTCTTT. Translation gives CASSLAQGLWNTEAFF.